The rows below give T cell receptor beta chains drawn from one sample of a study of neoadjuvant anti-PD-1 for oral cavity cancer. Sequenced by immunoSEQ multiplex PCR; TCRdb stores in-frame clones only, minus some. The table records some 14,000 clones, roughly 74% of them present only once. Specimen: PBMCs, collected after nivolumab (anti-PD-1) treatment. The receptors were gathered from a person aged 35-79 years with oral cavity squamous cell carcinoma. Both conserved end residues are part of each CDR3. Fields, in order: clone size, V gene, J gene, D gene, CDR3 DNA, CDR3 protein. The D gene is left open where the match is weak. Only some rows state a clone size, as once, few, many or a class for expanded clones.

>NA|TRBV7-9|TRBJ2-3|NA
TGTGCCAGCATTAAACTGCGGGGGCGAAGCACAGATACGCAGTATTTT
CASIKLRGRSTDTQYF
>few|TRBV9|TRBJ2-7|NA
TGTGCCAGCAGCGCGGACACCTCTGACTACGAGCAGTACTTC
CASSADTSDYEQYF
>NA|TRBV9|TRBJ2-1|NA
TGTGCCAGCAGCGCCGAAGGTCAGAGCTCCTACAATGAGCAGTTCTTC
CASSAEGQSSYNEQFF
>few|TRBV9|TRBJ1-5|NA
TGTGCCAGCAGCGTAGGGACCGGGGATCAGCCCCAGCATTTT
CASSVGTGDQPQHF
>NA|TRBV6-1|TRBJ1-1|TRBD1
TGTGCCAGCAGTTCAGACAGGGGGGACACTGAAGCTTTCTTT
CASSSDRGDTEAFF
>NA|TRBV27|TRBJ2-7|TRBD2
TGTGCCAGCAGGGGGCGGGGGGGGCGGATAAGCTCCTACGAGCAGTACTTC
CASRGRGGRISSYEQYF
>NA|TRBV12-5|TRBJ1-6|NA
TGTGCTAGTGGTTTGGCCCGAGGGGGAGGTAATTCACCCCTCCACTTT
CASGLARGGGNSPLHF
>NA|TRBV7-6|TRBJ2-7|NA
TGTGCCATCCGGGCCGAAGGCAACGAGCAGTACTTC
CAIRAEGNEQYF
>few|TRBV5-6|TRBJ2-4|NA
TGTGCCAGCAGCATGTTCCGTTTAGCCAAAAACATTCAGTACTTC
CASSMFRLAKNIQYF
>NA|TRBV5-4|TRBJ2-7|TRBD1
TGTGCCAGCAGCCGACAGGGGATGTACGAGCAGTACTTC
CASSRQGMYEQYF
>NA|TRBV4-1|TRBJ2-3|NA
TGCGCCAGCAGCCAAGATGCCTGGGACGACACAGATACGCAGTATTTT
CASSQDAWDDTDTQYF
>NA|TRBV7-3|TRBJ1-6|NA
TGTGCCAGCAGCTTAAGGGTCCCAGGGGAGAATTCACCCCTCCACTTT
CASSLRVPGENSPLHF
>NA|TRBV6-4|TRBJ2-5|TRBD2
TGTGCCAGCAAGATGACTAGCGGGGGGTCGGAGACCCAGTACTTC
CASKMTSGGSETQYF
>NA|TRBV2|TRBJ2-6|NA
TGTGCCAGCAGGGCCCATTTCTCTGGGGCCAACGTCCTGACTTTC
CASRAHFSGANVLTF
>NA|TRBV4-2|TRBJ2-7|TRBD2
TGTGCCAGCAGCCAAGAGGGCGGGGGGGCCTATTACGAGCAGTACTTC
CASSQEGGGAYYEQYF
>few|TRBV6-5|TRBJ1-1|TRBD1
TGTGCCAGCAGCAACCGGGACAGAAAAGCTTTCTTT
CASSNRDRKAFF
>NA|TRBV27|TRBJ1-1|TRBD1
TGTGCCAGCAGTTTATTTTGGGGAGGGACAGGGGGCGTGAACACTGAAGCTTTCTTT
CASSLFWGGTGGVNTEAFF
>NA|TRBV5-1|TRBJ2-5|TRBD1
TGCGCCAGCAGCTTGGGGACAGGGGGTCGAGAGACCCAGTACTTC
CASSLGTGGRETQYF
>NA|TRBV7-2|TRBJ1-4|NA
TGTGCCAGCAGGTCCAGGATTGATGACAGAAGGGAAAAACTGTTTTTT
CASRSRIDDRREKLFF
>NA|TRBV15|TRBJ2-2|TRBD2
TGTGCCACCAGAGACGGGGGGGCCGACACCGGGGAGCTGTTTTTT
CATRDGGADTGELFF
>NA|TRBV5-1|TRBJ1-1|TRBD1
TGCGCCAGCAGCCCAGAAGCGGGACAGGGAGTGGCTTTCTTT
CASSPEAGQGVAFF
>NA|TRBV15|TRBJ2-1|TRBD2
TGTGCCACCAGCAGGGTGTCAGCGGGATATAACTCCTACAATGAGCAGTTCTTC
CATSRVSAGYNSYNEQFF
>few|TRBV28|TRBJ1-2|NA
TGTGCCAGCAGTTTGGGTAACTATGGCTACACCTTC
CASSLGNYGYTF